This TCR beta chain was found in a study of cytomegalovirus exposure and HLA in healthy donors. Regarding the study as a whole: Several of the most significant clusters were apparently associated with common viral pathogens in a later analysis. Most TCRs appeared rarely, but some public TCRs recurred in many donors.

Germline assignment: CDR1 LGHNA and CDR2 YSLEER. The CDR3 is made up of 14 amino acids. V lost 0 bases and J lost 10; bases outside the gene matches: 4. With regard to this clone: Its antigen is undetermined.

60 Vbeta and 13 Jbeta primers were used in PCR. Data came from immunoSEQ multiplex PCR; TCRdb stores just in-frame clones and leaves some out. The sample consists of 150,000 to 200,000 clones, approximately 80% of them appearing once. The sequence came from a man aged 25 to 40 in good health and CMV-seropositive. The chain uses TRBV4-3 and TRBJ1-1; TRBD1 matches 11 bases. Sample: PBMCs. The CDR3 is CASSQEDRGRGAFF. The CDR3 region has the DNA TGCGCCAGCAGCCAAGAGGACAGGGGGCGAGGAGCTTTCTTT.